This TCR beta chain was identified in a study of glioma-infiltrating T cells. Using RNA template, CDR3s of TCR alpha and beta were amplified with iRepertoire arm-PCR. For one-step reverse transcription and amplification, about 90-450 ng of tissue mRNA or PBMC total RNA was used. TCRdb called the multiplex PCR reads again in MiXCR, with one record for every CDR3 protein. Among roughly 100,000 distinct CDR3 sequences, 35% to 45% were seen once, and the ten largest hold less than 45%. Findings of the study overall: Non-neoplastic patients had below-expected tissue-blood divergence, while all gliomas exceeded expectation.

Concerning this clonotype itself: Its specificity is not known. A clone one base away is much larger, so this may be a read error.

CDR3 length equals 16 residues. The V segment lost 3 bases and the J segment 4 bases; nucleotides outside the gene matches: 8. Germline loops: CDR1 SGHRS, CDR2 YFSETQ. Sequenced input: glioma tissue, nonneoplastic brain tissue, or PBMCs (not recorded which). The clonotype was recovered from a human donor with low-grade glioma or glioblastoma, undergoing nonglioma brain surgery, or in good health (not recorded which). The rearrangement links TRBV5-1 to TRBJ2-5; TRBD1 matches at 11 bases. The CDR3 spells CASSCTGQGVRETQYF. The CDR3 nucleotides read TGCGCCAGCAGCTGTACGGGACAGGGGGTACGAGAGACCCAGTACTTC.